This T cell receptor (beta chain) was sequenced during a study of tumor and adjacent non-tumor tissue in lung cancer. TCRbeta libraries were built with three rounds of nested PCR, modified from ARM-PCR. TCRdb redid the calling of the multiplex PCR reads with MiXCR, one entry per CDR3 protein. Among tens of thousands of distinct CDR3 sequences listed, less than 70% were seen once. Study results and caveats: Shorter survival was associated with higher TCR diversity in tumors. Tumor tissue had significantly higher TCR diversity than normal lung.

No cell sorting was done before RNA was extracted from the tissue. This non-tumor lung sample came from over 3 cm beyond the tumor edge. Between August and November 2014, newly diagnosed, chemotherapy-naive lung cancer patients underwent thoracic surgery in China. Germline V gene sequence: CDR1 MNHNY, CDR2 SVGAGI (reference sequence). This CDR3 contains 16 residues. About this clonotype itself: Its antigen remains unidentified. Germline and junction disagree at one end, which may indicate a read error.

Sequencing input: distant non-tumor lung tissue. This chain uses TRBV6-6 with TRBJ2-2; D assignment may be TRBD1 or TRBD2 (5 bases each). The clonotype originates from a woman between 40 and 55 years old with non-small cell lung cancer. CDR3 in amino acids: CTSSYGAWESTGELFF. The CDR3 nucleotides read TGTACCAGCAGTTATGGGGCCTGGGAGAGTACCGGGGAGCTGTTTTTT.